One and the same sample provided the 26 T cell receptor beta chains below, sequenced in a study of blood T cell repertoires in COVID-19. Sequencing used immunoSEQ multiplex PCR; TCRdb keeps in-frame clones, though not all of them. The sample carries about 170,000 clones, 80% to 90% recorded once. The sequenced sample consisted of peripheral blood. The receptors derive from a woman of 80 years or more with acute or convalescent COVID-19.

The table lists this clone with a few counts. The rearrangement uses TRBV29-1 and TRBJ1-1; tentative D call: TRBD1 (5 bases). The CDR3 is 13 residues long. Germline lookup yields CDR1 SQVTM and CDR2 ANQGSEA. Trimming pared 4 bases from V and 6 bases from J, leaving 15 bases between. CDR3 bases: TGCAGCGTTGTGGGGGTCCGCGGGGCTGAAGCTTTCTTT. It codes for CSVVGVRGAEAFF.

This chain uses TRBV24-1 with TRBJ2-1; 9 nucleotides line up with TRBD2. V trimming: 3 bases; J trimming: 6 bases; junction bases outside the gene matches: 14. This CDR3 is 18 amino acids long. CDR1 is KGHDR, CDR2 SFDVKD, per germline. CDR3 protein: CATSDRPRPGLAPNEQFF. In DNA form, the CDR3 reads TGTGCCACCAGTGATAGACCCCGACCGGGACTAGCCCCCAATGAGCAGTTCTTC.

The rearrangement links TRBV10-3 to TRBJ2-2; perhaps TRBD1 as D (5 bases). The V and J ends lost 4 bases and 4 bases respectively, with 10 bases between them. This CDR3 has 14 residues. Per germline, CDR1 ENHRY and CDR2 SYGVKD. CDR3 nucleotide sequence: TGTGCCATCAGTGTTCAGGGAACCACCGGGGAGCTGTTTTTT. Its protein is CAISVQGTTGELFF.

The chain is built from TRBV28 and TRBJ2-3; TRBD1 is a possible D gene (7 bases). The CDR3 has 17 amino acids. With 3 bases removed from V and 2 bases from J, the gap between germline ends came to 18 bases. CDR1 is MDHEN and CDR2 is SYDVKM in the germline V gene. The CDR3 region has the DNA TGTGCCAGCAGTTTCTCGTTGCAGGAGGGGGCCACAGATACGCAGTATTTT. Protein sequence: CASSFSLQEGATDTQYF.

The V and J genes are TRBV21-1 and TRBJ2-7; TRBD2, as called in the table, went unchecked against the DNA. TRBV21-1 is given as a pseudogene. The CDR3 covers 16 residues. The CDR3 DNA reads as TGTGCCAGCAGCAACCGTTCTAGCGGGATTATGTACGAGCAGTACTTC. Translated: CASSNRSSGIMYEQYF.

The V call is TRBV19, the J call TRBJ2-2; D is undetermined. There are 13 residues in the CDR3. CDR1 is LNHDA and CDR2 is SQIVND in the germline V gene (reference sequence). V lost 2 bases and J lost 5, with 6 bases in between. As DNA, the CDR3 is TGTGCCAGTAGTATACAGGCGACCGGGGAGCTGTTTTTT. It is translated as CASSIQATGELFF.

The count of this clone is one. The rearrangement links TRBV3-1 (or the pseudogene TRBV3-2) to TRBJ1-4, with a weak D call TRBD1 (6 bases). Deletions cut 4 bases from V and 7 bases from J, with 10 bases between. The germline CDR1 and CDR2 sequences are LGHDT and YNNKEL (reference sequence). This CDR3 has 13 amino acids. CDR3: CASSLGTFEKLFF. The CDR3 nucleotides are TGTGCCAGCAGCCTCGGGACATTTGAAAAACTGTTTTTT.

The chain recombines TRBV13 with TRBJ2-7; TRBD1 matches at 10 bases. The trim removed 3 bases at V and 5 bases at J, leaving 4 bases unmatched. This CDR3 has 14 residues. Germline values: CDR1 PRHDT, CDR2 FYEKMQ (reference sequence). The DNA of the CDR3 is TGTGCCAGCAGCTTGGGACAGGGGAAGGACGAGCAGTACTTC. Its protein product is CASSLGQGKDEQYF.

This chain joins TRBV5-6 and TRBJ2-7; 7 bases map to TRBD1. Germline CDR1 reads SGHDT; CDR2 reads YYEEEE. J was trimmed by 2 bases and V by 4 bases; bases with no gene match: 6. The CDR3 totals 14 residues. CDR3 in amino acids: CASSRTGEAYEQYF. The CDR3, as DNA: TGTGCCAGCAGCCGAACAGGGGAAGCCTACGAGCAGTACTTC.

V is TRBV7-2 and J is TRBJ2-7, with TRBD2 matching 8 bases. The CDR3 has 15 residues. The junction had 10 bases not matched to a gene; V was cut back by 5 bases and J by 4 bases. The germline V gene encodes CDR1 SGHTA and CDR2 FQGNSA. The CDR3 is CASSPIGTSLYEQYF. CDR3 bases: TGTGCCAGCAGCCCGATCGGGACTAGTTTGTACGAGCAGTACTTC.

The chain combines TRBV29-1 with TRBJ1-2; D is possibly TRBD1 (5 bases). Germline V gene sequence: CDR1 SQVTM, CDR2 ANQGSEA. The germline V and J ends were trimmed by 0 bases and 4 bases, with 6 bases remaining between them. The CDR3 is made up of 12 amino acids. CDR3 sequence reads: CSVEDRVYGYTF. The CDR3 DNA reads as TGCAGCGTTGAAGACAGGGTCTATGGCTACACCTTC.

This chain links TRBV3-1 (or the pseudogene TRBV3-2) with TRBJ1-5, with a tentative D call TRBD1 (5 bases). This CDR3 is 14 amino acids long. V was shortened by 3 bases and J by 3 bases, with 9 bases between the two germline ends. Germline V gene lookup returns CDR1 LGHDT and CDR2 YNNKEL (reference sequence). The CDR3 here is CASSHRADNQPQHF. CDR3 nucleotide sequence: TGTGCCAGCAGCCACAGGGCGGACAATCAGCCCCAGCATTTT.

This clone was counted a few times. The chain links TRBV10-3 to TRBJ2-2; 14 bases line up with TRBD2. V lost 11 bases, J lost 6 bases, and 14 bases stayed unmatched. Germline CDR1 is ENHRY and CDR2 is SYGVKD. CDR3 length: 17 residues. The CDR3 loop reads CAVSGTSGSRSPGELFF. For the CDR3, the DNA is TGTGCCGTGTCCGGGACTAGCGGGAGCAGATCCCCCGGGGAGCTGTTTTTT.

The chain couples TRBV20-1 to TRBJ1-1, with 7 bases aligning to TRBD1. V shed 3 bases, J shed 1 base, and the junction held 8 bases outside the gene matches. In germline, CDR1 is DFQATT, CDR2 SNEGSKA (reference sequence). The CDR3 is 15 residues long. DNA of the CDR3: TGCAGTGCTAGTAGGCCAGGGGGAAGGAACACTGAAGCTTTCTTT. Translation: CSASRPGGRNTEAFF.

The chain is built from TRBV21-1 and TRBJ2-5; TRBD2 is taken as the D call from the table, unchecked against the DNA. TRBV21-1 is designated a pseudogene. The CDR3 is made up of 15 amino acids. Written as DNA, the CDR3 is TGTGCCAGCAGGAATAGCGGGGGGGCCCAAGAGACCCAGTACTTC. Translating it yields CASRNSGGAQETQYF.

This chain uses TRBV25-1 with TRBJ2-1, with a weak D call TRBD1 (5 bases). V lost 5 bases to trimming and J lost 3 bases, with 14 bases between them. Per germline, CDR1 MGHDK and CDR2 SYGVNS. The CDR3 is made up of 15 amino acids. This CDR3 reads CASSPQDSLYNEQFF. The DNA for the CDR3 is TGTGCCAGCAGTCCTCAAGACAGTCTCTACAATGAGCAGTTCTTC. Drawing the rest from reference TRBV25-1 and TRBJ2-1, the complete variable domain is EADIYQTPRYLVIGTGKKITLECSQTMGHDKMYWYQQDPGMELHLIHYSYGVNSTEKGDLSSESTVSRIRTEHFPLTLESARPSHTSQYLCASSPQDSLYNEQFFGPGTRLTVL.

The CDR3 protein is CASRLGTNYGYTF. The CDR3 DNA follows: TGTGCCAGCAGACTCGGGACAAACTATGGCTACACCTTC. This sequence joins TRBV28 and TRBJ1-2, with D possibly being TRBD1 (6 bases). CDR1 MDHEN and CDR2 SYDVKM come from the germline V gene. Trimming removed 6 bases from V and 2 bases from J, with 10 bases in between. The CDR3 has 13 amino acids.

This chain links TRBV4-2 with TRBJ2-7, with 8 bases identical to TRBD2. V shed 3 bases, J shed 1 base, and the junction held 8 bases outside the gene matches. The CDR3 is 16 amino acids. Looked up from germline, CDR1 is LGHNA and CDR2 is YNFKEQ. This CDR3 reads CASSQVTSAMSYEQYF. The CDR3 nucleotides read TGTGCCAGCAGCCAGGTGACTAGCGCGATGTCCTACGAGCAGTACTTC.

The V gene is TRBV11-2, the J gene TRBJ1-1; weak D call: TRBD1 (6 bases). This CDR3 spans 16 amino acids. The germline gives CDR1 SGHAT, CDR2 FQNNGV. Trimming removed 1 base at V and 0 bases at J, with 12 bases between. The DNA of the CDR3 is TGTGCCAGCAGCTTAGCGTGGGGGGGGCTGAACACTGAAGCTTTCTTT. This translates into CASSLAWGGLNTEAFF.

This chain joins TRBV4-3 and TRBJ1-1; 9 nucleotides line up with TRBD1. Germline V gene lookup returns CDR1 LGHNA and CDR2 YSLEER. CDR3 length: 15 residues. J was trimmed by 4 bases and V by 1 base; bases with no gene match: 4. The CDR3 sequence: CASSQGQQGATEAFF. The CDR3, as DNA: TGCGCCAGCAGCCAAGGCCAACAGGGGGCCACTGAAGCTTTCTTT.

This clone occurred once. The J gene is TRBJ1-1, the V gene TRBV5-4, with D possibly TRBD1 on 5 matching bases. Looked up from germline, CDR1 is SGHNT and CDR2 is YYREEE (reference sequence). CDR3 length: 15 amino acids. Trimming shortened V by 4 bases and J by 2 bases, and 15 bases separated the two germline ends. CDR3: CASSRPSGTNTEAFF. Here the CDR3 DNA reads TGTGCCAGCAGCCGACCTTCAGGGACTAACACTGAAGCTTTCTTT.

The chain has TRBV5-1 and TRBJ2-3; 9 positions agree with TRBD2. V lost 4 bases to trimming and J lost 3 bases; unmatched junction nucleotides: 18. Germline CDR1 reads SGHRS; CDR2 reads YFSETQ. The CDR3 totals 19 residues. The CDR3 spells CASSLGLVAGGRWTDTQYF. The DNA for the CDR3 is TGCGCCAGCAGCCTCGGACTGGTGGCGGGGGGGCGTTGGACAGATACGCAGTATTTT. The full variable domain, its missing parts supplied by reference TRBV5-1 and TRBJ2-3, is KAGVTQTPRYLIKTRGQQVTLSCSPISGHRSVSWYQQTPGQGLQFLFEYFSETQRNKGNFPGRFSGRQFSNSRSEMNVSTLELGDSALYLCASSLGLVAGGRWTDTQYFGPGTRLTVL.

The CDR3 nucleotides read TGTGCCATCAGTCAGGGACAGGGGAGAAACTACGAGCAGTACTTC. It codes for CAISQGQGRNYEQYF. The V gene is TRBV10-3, the J gene TRBJ2-7; the match to TRBD1 covers 10 bases. J gave up 3 bases and V 5 bases, and 7 bases lay outside the gene matches. The germline gives CDR1 ENHRY, CDR2 SYGVKD. CDR3 length: 15 residues.

The rearrangement joins TRBV27 to TRBJ1-6, with D unresolved. The CDR3 is made up of 18 amino acids. The germline gives CDR1 MNHEY, CDR2 SMNVEV (reference sequence). Trimming stripped 0 bases from V and 6 bases from J, with 18 bases between. The CDR3 loop is CASSLSPLGLPFNSPLHF. CDR3 DNA: TGTGCCAGCAGTTTATCGCCCCTGGGCCTGCCCTTTAATTCACCCCTCCACTTT.

The chain joins TRBV7-2 to TRBJ1-3; 7 positions match TRBD1. The germline CDR1 and CDR2 sequences are SGHTA and FQGNSA. V shed 0 bases, J shed 0 bases, and the junction held 5 bases outside the gene matches. The CDR3 runs to 17 residues. The CDR3 loop reads CASSLALDRHSGNTIYF. The CDR3 DNA reads as TGTGCCAGCAGCTTAGCGCTGGACAGGCACTCTGGAAACACCATATATTTT.

The chain recombines TRBV20-1 with TRBJ2-7, with 7 positions matching TRBD2. The V gene end was trimmed by 3 bases and the J gene end by 5 bases; junction bases not matched to a gene: 10. The germline CDR1 and CDR2 sequences are DFQATT and SNEGSKA (reference sequence). This CDR3 has 14 residues. CDR3 in DNA: TGCAGTGCTAGTCCGGCGGGGGTTCTCCACGAGCAGTACTTC. Protein product: CSASPAGVLHEQYF.